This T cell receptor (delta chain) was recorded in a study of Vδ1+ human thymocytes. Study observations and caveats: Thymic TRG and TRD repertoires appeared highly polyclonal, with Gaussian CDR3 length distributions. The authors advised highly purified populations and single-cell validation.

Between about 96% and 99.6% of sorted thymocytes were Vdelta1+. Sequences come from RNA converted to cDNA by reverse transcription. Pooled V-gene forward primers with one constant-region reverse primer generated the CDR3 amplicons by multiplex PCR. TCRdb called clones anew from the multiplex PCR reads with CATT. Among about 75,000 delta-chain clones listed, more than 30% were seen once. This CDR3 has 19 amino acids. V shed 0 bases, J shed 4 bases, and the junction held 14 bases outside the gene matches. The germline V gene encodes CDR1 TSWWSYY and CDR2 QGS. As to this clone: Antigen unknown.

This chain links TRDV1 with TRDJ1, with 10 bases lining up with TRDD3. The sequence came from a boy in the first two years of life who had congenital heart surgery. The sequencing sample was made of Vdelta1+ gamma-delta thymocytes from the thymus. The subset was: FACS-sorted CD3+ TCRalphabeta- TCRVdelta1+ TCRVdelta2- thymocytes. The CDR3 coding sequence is TGTGCTCTTGGGGAACTGTGCTGGGGGATAAGGGGCGAGAGCGATAAACTCATCTTT. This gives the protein CALGELCWGIRGESDKLIF.